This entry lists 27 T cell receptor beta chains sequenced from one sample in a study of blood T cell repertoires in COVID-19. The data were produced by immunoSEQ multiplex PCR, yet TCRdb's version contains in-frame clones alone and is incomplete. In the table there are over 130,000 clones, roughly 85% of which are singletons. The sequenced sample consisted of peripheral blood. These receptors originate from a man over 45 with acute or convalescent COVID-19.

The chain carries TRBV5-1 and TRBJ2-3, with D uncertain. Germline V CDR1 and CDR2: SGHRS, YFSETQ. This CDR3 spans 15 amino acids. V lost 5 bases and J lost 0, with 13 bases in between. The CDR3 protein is CASRSGSPSTDTQYF. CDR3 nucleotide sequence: TGCGCCAGCAGGTCCGGGTCGCCTAGCACAGATACGCAGTATTTT.

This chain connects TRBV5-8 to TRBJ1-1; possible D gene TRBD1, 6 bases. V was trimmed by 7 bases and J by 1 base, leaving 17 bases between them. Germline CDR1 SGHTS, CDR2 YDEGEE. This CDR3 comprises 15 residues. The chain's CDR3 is CASSQTGLRNTEAFF. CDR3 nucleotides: TGTGCCAGCTCTCAAACAGGGTTACGGAACACTGAAGCTTTCTTT.

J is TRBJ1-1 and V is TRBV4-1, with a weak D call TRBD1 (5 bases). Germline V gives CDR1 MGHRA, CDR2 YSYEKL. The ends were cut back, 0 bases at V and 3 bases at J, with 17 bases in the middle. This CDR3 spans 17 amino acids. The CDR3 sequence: CASSQDDLISGDTEAFF. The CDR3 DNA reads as TGCGCCAGCAGCCAAGATGATTTGATTTCGGGGGACACTGAAGCTTTCTTT.

Here the CDR3 reads CASSRNSGRGSSYEQYF. Here the CDR3 DNA reads TGTGCCAGCAGTCGAAACTCGGGCAGGGGGAGCTCCTACGAGCAGTACTTC. V and J are TRBV7-8 and TRBJ2-7, with 7 bases matching TRBD1. J was trimmed by 0 bases and V by 6 bases; bases with no gene match: 14. Germline V gives CDR1 SGHVS, CDR2 FQNEAQ. The CDR3 runs 17 residues.

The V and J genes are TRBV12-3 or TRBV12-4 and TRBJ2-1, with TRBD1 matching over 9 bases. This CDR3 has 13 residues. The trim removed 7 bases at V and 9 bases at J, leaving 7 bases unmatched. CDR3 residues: CASNRGLRGEQFF. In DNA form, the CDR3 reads TGTGCCAGCAACAGGGGGCTGAGGGGTGAGCAGTTCTTC.

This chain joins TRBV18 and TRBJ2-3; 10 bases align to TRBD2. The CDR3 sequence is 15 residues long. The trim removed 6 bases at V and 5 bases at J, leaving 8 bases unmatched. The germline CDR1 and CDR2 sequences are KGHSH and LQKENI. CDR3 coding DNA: TGTGCCAGCTCTAGCGGGAGGCCCCGGGAAGATACGCAGTATTTT. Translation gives CASSSGRPREDTQYF.

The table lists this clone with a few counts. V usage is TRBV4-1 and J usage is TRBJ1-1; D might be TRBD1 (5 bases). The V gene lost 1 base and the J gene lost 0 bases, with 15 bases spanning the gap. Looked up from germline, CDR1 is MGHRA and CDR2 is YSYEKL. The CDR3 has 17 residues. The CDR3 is CASSQVGAGPMNTEAFF. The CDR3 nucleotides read TGCGCCAGCAGCCAAGTTGGGGCAGGACCCATGAACACTGAAGCTTTCTTT.

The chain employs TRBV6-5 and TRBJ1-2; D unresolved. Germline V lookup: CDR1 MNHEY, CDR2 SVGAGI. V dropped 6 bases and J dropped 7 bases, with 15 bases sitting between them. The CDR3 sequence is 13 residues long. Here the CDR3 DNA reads TGTGCCAGCAGAACGGGGTTGGACTCTGGCTACACCTTC. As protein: CASRTGLDSGYTF.

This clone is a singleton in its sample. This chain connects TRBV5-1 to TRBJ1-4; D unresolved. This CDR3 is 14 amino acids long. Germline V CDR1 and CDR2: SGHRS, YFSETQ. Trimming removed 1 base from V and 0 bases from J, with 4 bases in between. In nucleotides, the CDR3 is TGCGCCAGCAGCTTGCAATCAACTAATGAAAAACTGTTTTTT. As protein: CASSLQSTNEKLFF.

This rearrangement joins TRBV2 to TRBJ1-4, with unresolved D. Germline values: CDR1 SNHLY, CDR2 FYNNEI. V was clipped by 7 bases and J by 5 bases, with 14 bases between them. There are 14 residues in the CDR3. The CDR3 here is CASKVTQYNEKLFF. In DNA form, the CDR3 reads TGTGCCAGCAAGGTGACACAGTACAATGAAAAACTGTTTTTT.

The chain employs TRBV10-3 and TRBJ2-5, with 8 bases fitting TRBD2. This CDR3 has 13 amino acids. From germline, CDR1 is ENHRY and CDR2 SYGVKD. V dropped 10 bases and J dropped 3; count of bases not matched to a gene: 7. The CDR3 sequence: CASQKLAEETQYF. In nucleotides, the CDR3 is TGTGCCAGCCAAAAACTAGCGGAAGAGACCCAGTACTTC.

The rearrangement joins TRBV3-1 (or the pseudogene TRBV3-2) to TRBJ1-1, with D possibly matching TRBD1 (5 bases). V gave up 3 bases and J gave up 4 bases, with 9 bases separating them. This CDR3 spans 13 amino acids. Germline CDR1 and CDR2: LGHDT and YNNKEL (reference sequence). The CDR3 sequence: CASSHGGSTEAFF. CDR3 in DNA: TGTGCCAGCAGCCATGGGGGGAGCACTGAAGCTTTCTTT.

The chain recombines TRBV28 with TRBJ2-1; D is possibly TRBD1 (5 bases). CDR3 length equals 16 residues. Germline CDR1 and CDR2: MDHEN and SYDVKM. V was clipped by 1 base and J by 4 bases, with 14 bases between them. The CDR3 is CASSLYLGLKYNEQFF. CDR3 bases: TGTGCCAGCAGTTTATATCTGGGGCTGAAGTACAATGAGCAGTTCTTC.

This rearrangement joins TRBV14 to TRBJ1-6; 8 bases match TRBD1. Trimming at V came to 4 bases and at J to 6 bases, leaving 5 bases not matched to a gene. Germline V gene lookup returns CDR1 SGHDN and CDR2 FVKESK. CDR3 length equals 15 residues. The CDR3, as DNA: TGTGCCAGCAGCCCCGGACAGGGTTTTAATTCACCCCTCCACTTT. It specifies CASSPGQGFNSPLHF. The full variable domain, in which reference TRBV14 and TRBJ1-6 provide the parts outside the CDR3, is EAGVTQFPSHSVIEKGQTVTLRCDPISGHDNLYWYRRVMGKEIKFLLHFVKESKQDESGMPNNRFLAERTGGTYSTLKVQPAELEDSGVYFCASSPGQGFNSPLHFGNGTRLTVT.

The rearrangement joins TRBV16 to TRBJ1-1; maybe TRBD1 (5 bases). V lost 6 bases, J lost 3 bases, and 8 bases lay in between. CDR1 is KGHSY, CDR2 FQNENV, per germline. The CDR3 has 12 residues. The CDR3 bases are TGTGCCAGCAGAGGACAAGACACTGAAGCTTTCTTT. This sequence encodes CASRGQDTEAFF.

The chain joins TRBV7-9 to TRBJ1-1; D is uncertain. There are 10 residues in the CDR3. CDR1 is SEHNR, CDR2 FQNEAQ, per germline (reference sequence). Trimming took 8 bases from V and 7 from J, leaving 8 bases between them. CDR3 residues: CASSGFEAFF. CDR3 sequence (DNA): TGTGCCAGCTCGGGATTTGAAGCTTTCTTT.

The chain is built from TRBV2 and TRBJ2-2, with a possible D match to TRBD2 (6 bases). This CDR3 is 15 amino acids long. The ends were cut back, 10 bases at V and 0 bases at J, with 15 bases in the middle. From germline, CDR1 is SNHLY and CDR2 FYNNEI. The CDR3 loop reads CATSLSGPNTGELFF. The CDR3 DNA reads TGTGCCACCTCCCTCAGCGGGCCGAACACCGGGGAGCTGTTTTTT.

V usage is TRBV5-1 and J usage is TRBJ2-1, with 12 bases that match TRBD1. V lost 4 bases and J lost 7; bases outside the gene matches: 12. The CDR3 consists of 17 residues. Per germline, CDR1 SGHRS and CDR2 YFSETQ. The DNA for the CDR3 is TGCGCCAGCAGCCCGACGGGGGGACAGGGGGCAGGGAATGAGCAGTTCTTC. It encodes CASSPTGGQGAGNEQFF.

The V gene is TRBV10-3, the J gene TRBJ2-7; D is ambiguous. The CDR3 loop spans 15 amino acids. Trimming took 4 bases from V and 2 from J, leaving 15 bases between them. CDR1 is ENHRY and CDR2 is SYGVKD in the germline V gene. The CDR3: CAISARLGSTYEQYF. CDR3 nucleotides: TGTGCCATCAGTGCCAGACTTGGGTCCACCTACGAGCAGTACTTC.

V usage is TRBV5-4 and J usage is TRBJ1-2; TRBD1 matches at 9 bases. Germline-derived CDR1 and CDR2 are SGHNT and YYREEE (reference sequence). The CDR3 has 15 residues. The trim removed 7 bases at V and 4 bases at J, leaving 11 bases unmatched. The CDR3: CASSTSTGGAYGYTF. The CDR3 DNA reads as TGTGCCAGCTCCACGTCGACAGGGGGAGCCTATGGCTACACCTTC.

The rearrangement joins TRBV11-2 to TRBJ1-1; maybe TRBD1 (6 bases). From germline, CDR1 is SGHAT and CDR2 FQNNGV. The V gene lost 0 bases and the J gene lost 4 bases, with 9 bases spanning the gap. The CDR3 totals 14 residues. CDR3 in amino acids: CASSLDTGSTEAFF. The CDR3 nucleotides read TGTGCCAGCAGCTTAGATACAGGGAGCACTGAAGCTTTCTTT.

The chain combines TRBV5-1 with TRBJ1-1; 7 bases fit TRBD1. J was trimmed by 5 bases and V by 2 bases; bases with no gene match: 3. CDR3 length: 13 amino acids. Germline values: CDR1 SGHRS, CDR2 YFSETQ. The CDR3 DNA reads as TGCGCCAGCAGCTTCGCAGGGGGGACTGAAGCTTTCTTT. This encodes CASSFAGGTEAFF.

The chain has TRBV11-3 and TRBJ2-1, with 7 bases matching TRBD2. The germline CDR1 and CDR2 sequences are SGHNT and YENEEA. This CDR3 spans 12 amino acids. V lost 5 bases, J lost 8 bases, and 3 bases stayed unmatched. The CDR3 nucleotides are TGTGCCAGCAGCATCGGACTAGATGAGCAGTTCTTC. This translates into CASSIGLDEQFF.

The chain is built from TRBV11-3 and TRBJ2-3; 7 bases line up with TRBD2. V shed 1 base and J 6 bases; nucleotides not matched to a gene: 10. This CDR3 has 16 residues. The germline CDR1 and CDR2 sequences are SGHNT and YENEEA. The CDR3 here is CASSLGALAEGDTQYF. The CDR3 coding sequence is TGTGCCAGCAGCTTAGGAGCTCTAGCGGAGGGGGATACGCAGTATTTT.

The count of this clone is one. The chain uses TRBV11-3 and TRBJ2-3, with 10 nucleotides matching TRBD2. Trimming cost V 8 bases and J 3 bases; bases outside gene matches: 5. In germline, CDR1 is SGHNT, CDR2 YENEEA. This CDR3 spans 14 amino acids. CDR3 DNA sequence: TGTGCCAGCGCGAGCGGGAGGGGAACAGATACGCAGTATTTT. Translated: CASASGRGTDTQYF.

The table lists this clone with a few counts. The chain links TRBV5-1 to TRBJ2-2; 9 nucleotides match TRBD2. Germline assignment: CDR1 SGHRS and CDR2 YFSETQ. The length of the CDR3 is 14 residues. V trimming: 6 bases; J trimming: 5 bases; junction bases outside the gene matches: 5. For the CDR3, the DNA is TGCGCCAGCAAAAGGACTAGCGAAACCGGGGAGCTGTTTTTT. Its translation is CASKRTSETGELFF.

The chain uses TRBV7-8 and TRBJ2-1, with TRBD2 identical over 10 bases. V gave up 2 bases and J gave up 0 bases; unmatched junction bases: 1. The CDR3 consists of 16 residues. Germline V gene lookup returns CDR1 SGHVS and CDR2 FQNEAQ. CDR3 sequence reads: CASSLIAGGSYNEQFF. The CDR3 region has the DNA TGTGCCAGCAGCTTAATAGCGGGAGGCTCCTACAATGAGCAGTTCTTC.